This entry concerns a single T cell receptor beta chain. Its antigen remains unidentified. The record originates from a study of response to subunit inactivated influenza vaccine. General study results and limits: Few additional T cells are recruited per seasonal influenza vaccination, authors suggested.

Trimming removed 7 bases from V and 5 bases from J, with 20 bases in between. Germline V gene data show CDR1 as SEHNR and CDR2 as FQNEAQ (reference sequence). The CDR3 extends over 15 amino acids. TCRdb reprocessed the RT-PCR reads with MiXCR, giving one entry per CDR3 protein. The sample records 400,000 to 650,000 distinct CDR3 sequences, 6.5% to 8% being singletons. The source material was PBMCs from blood, sampled roughly 24 months after vaccination. The J gene is TRBJ1-1, the V gene TRBV7-9; D might be TRBD1 (6 bases). The clonotype comes from a man aged 50 to 75 who received an inactivated influenza vaccine. CDR3 sequence: CASNSYVRGGTEAFF. The DNA of the CDR3 is TGTGCCAGCAACTCCTATGTCAGGGGCGGGACTGAAGCTTTCTTT.